This T cell receptor beta chain derives from a study of T cells in Graves' hyperthyroidism and ophthalmopathy. For the study at large: Staff took peripheral blood when the initial diagnosis was made, before any treatment began.

Newly diagnosed hyperthyroidism, duration under 2 months, in patients aged 18 to 65. A remark on this clonotype: As yet, its antigen is unknown.

It was RNA transcripts that yielded the amplified TCR beta CDR3 regions. The HTBI primer set served for first-round RT-PCR of the TCR CDR3. Each CDR3 protein is one row after TCRdb ran MiXCR on the multiplex PCR reads. The sample lists hundreds of thousands of distinct CDR3 sequences; 14% were seen once. Findings and limits, study-wide: Among clonotypes expanded in thyroid above 0.001, most were also found in blood. Ophthalmopathy was distinguished from stable hyperthyroidism by 13 V-J signatures.

The CDR3 covers 14 residues. Trimming removed 3 bases at V and 7 bases at J, with 10 bases between. Looked up from germline, CDR1 is SEHNR and CDR2 is FQNEAQ (reference sequence). The genes are TRBV7-9 and TRBJ1-6, with D unclear. This TCR came from a woman younger than 35 with Graves' hyperthyroidism. The sample was blood. CDR3 region: CASSFDAPNSPLHF. The CDR3 DNA reads as TGTGCCAGCAGCTTCGACGCCCCAAATTCACCCCTCCACTTT.